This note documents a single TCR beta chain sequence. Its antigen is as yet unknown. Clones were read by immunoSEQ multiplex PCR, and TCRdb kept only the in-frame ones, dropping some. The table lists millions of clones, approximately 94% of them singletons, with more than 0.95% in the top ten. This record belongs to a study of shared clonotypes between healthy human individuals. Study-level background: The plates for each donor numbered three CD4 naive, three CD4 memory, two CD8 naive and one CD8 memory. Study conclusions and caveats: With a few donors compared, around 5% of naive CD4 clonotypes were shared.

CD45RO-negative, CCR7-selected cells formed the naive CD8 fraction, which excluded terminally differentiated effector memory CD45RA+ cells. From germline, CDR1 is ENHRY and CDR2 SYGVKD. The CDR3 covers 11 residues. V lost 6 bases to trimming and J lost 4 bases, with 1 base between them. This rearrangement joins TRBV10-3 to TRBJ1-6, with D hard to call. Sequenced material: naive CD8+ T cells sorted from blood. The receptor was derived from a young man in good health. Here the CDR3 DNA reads TGTGCCATCAGATATAATTCACCCCTCCACTTT. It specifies CAIRYNSPLHF.